The 26 T cell receptor beta chains below all came from one sample that was sequenced in a study of T cell responses to AZD1222 COVID-19 vaccine. Assay: immunoSEQ multiplex PCR; the TCRdb copy retains only in-frame clones and omits some. This sample has around 180,000 clones, with 90% to 95% found just once. Sequences were derived from peripheral blood, sampled on day 0 of AZD1222 vaccination. The receptors here all came from an adult in good health.

Comment on this clone: The same CDR3 is also encoded by other DNA sequences in this sample. V is TRBV27 and J is TRBJ2-7; D might be TRBD2 (5 bases). Per the germline V gene, CDR1 is MNHEY and CDR2 is SMNVEV (reference sequence). The ends were cut back, 2 bases at V and 0 bases at J, with 8 bases in the middle. This CDR3 spans 14 amino acids. DNA for the CDR3: TGTGCCAGCAGTTTAGGTGGGAGCTCCTACGAGCAGTACTTC. It yields the protein CASSLGGSSYEQYF.

This clone showed up just once. The rearrangement uses TRBV7-2 and TRBJ1-4; no definite D call. The CDR3 is made up of 14 amino acids. Trimming stripped 8 bases from V and 4 bases from J, with 14 bases between. Germline assignment: CDR1 SGHTA and CDR2 FQGNSA. The CDR3 region has the DNA TGTGCCAGCGGCCGTGGAGGGATTAATGAAAAACTGTTTTTT. It is translated as CASGRGGINEKLFF. Based on the CDR3 plus reference TRBV7-2 and TRBJ1-4, the full variable domain is GAGVSQSPSNKVTEKGKDVELRCDPISGHTALYWYRQSLGQGLEFLIYFQGNSAPDKSGLPSDRFSAERTGGSVSTLTIQRTQQEDSAVYLCASGRGGINEKLFFGSGTQLSVL.

This chain uses TRBV6-2 or TRBV6-3 with TRBJ2-1, with D maybe TRBD2 (5 bases). V lost 4 bases, J lost 11 bases, and 12 bases lay in between. CDR1 and CDR2 from the germline V gene are MNHEY and SVGEGT. The CDR3 consists of 12 residues. This CDR3 is CASSSSGGKQFF. In DNA, the CDR3 is TGTGCCAGCAGTTCCAGCGGAGGCAAGCAGTTCTTC.

J is TRBJ2-2 and V is TRBV27; a weak D match, TRBD1 (6 bases). This CDR3 region has 16 residues. The ends were cut back, 5 bases at V and 4 bases at J, with 17 bases in the middle. Germline V gene data show CDR1 as MNHEY and CDR2 as SMNVEV (reference sequence). For the CDR3, the DNA is TGTGCCAGCAGTCACACACAGGGTCGGGGCACCGGGGAGCTGTTTTTT. This translates into CASSHTQGRGTGELFF.

The rearrangement links TRBV27 to TRBJ1-4; D remains ambiguous. Germline CDR1 and CDR2: MNHEY and SMNVEV (reference sequence). There are 14 residues in the CDR3. The V and J ends lost 6 bases and 0 bases respectively, with 8 bases between them. CDR3 in amino acids: CASSLEATNEKLFF. The CDR3 DNA reads TGTGCCAGCAGCCTAGAAGCAACTAATGAAAAACTGTTTTTT.

The chain couples TRBV29-1 to TRBJ2-5; TRBD2 agrees at 9 bases. The CDR3 has 13 amino acids. With V trimmed by 2 bases and J by 2 bases, 0 bases remained unmatched. Germline V CDR1 and CDR2: SQVTM, ANQGSEA. In nucleotides, the CDR3 is TGCAGCGTTGAACTAGCGGGGCAAGAGACCCAGTACTTC. Protein sequence: CSVELAGQETQYF.

The rearrangement joins TRBV6-4 to TRBJ2-3; D might be TRBD1 or TRBD2, each matching 6 bases. The germline gives CDR1 MRHNA, CDR2 SNTAGT. Trimming shortened V by 0 bases and J by 13 bases, and 14 bases separated the two germline ends. CDR3 size: 13 residues. CDR3 sequence reads: CASSDSGGSPEYF. CDR3 DNA sequence: TGTGCCAGCAGTGACTCCGGGGGCAGCCCAGAGTATTTT.

The rearrangement links TRBV2 to TRBJ2-7; 10 positions agree with TRBD2. The ends lost 6 bases at V and 2 bases at J; junction bases unmatched: 4. This CDR3 is built from 14 residues. The germline gives CDR1 SNHLY, CDR2 FYNNEI. The CDR3 region is CASRALAGPYEQYF. DNA for the CDR3: TGTGCCAGCAGAGCACTAGCGGGACCCTACGAGCAGTACTTC.

The CDR3 DNA is TGTGCCAGCAGCTCACCACAGGCGGGGTTCGCCTACAATGAGCAGTTCTTC. Translating it yields CASSSPQAGFAYNEQFF. The rearrangement joins TRBV5-4 to TRBJ2-1, with a possible D match to TRBD2 (6 bases). Trimming removed 3 bases from V and 2 bases from J, with 18 bases in between. Germline assignment: CDR1 SGHNT and CDR2 YYREEE (reference sequence). This CDR3 comprises 17 residues.

This clone was picked up one time. The rearrangement uses TRBV28 and TRBJ1-4; D remains ambiguous. CDR3 length: 16 residues. The V end lost 3 bases, the J end lost 4 bases, and 15 bases lay between the germline ends. Germline V lookup: CDR1 MDHEN, CDR2 SYDVKM. The CDR3 is CASSFQISEINEKLFF. In DNA, the CDR3 is TGTGCCAGCAGTTTCCAAATTTCGGAGATTAATGAAAAACTGTTTTTT.

This chain joins TRBV4-1 and TRBJ1-1; 7 bases agree with TRBD1. CDR1 and CDR2 (germline): MGHRA, YSYEKL. The V and J ends lost 7 bases and 1 base, in that order; junction bases with no gene match: 6. The CDR3 consists of 14 residues. DNA of the CDR3: TGCGCCAGCAAGATACAGGGGAAGAACACTGAAGCTTTCTTT. This codes for CASKIQGKNTEAFF.

This clone occurred a few times. The V gene is TRBV28, the J gene TRBJ1-6, with D hard to call. From germline, CDR1 is MDHEN and CDR2 SYDVKM. Trimming cost V 3 bases and J 6 bases, with 9 bases left between them. This CDR3 contains 14 residues. The CDR3 protein is CASSFRNSNSPLHF. In DNA form, the CDR3 reads TGTGCCAGCAGTTTCCGGAATTCTAATTCACCCCTCCACTTT. The whole variable domain, filled in from reference TRBV28 and TRBJ1-6, reads DVKVTQSSRYLVKRTGEKVFLECVQDMDHENMFWYRQDPGLGLRLIYFSYDVKMKEKGDIPEGYSVSREKKERFSLILESASTNQTSMYLCASSFRNSNSPLHFGNGTRLTVT.

This clone was counted once. V gene TRBV6-5 combines with J gene TRBJ2-5, with a possible D match to TRBD1 (7 bases). Germline lookup yields CDR1 MNHEY and CDR2 SVGAGI. The V end lost 6 bases, the J end lost 4 bases, and 15 bases lay between the germline ends. This CDR3 is 14 amino acids long. CDR3 sequence: CASRPRGVGETQYF. The CDR3 coding sequence is TGTGCCAGCAGGCCCAGGGGGGTCGGAGAGACCCAGTACTTC.

This clone was seen just once. The rearrangement uses TRBV28 and TRBJ1-2; no reliable D call. CDR1 MDHEN and CDR2 SYDVKM come from the germline V gene. Trimming removed 5 bases at V and 9 bases at J, with 19 bases between. CDR3 length: 14 amino acids. The CDR3 loop reads CASSPFVTGFRYTF. In nucleotides, the CDR3 is TGTGCCAGCAGTCCCTTCGTAACGGGGTTTCGCTACACCTTC.

V and J are TRBV7-9 and TRBJ1-3; TRBD1 agrees at 8 bases. The CDR3 loop spans 19 amino acids. The V and J ends lost 5 bases and 6 bases, in that order; junction bases with no gene match: 21. Per the germline V gene, CDR1 is SEHNR and CDR2 is FQNEAQ (reference sequence). The CDR3 DNA reads as TGTGCCAGCAGCAGGACCGGGACAGGCCCGACCCAAAGGGAAAACACCATATATTTT. Translated, it gives CASSRTGTGPTQRENTIYF. The full variable domain, its missing parts supplied by reference TRBV7-9 and TRBJ1-3, is DTGVSQNPRHKITKRGQNVTFRCDPISEHNRLYWYRQTLGQGPEFLTYFQNEAQLEKSRLLSDRFSAERPKGSFSTLEIQRTEQGDSAMYLCASSRTGTGPTQRENTIYFGEGSWLTVV.

The V gene is TRBV12-3 or TRBV12-4, the J gene TRBJ1-1, with a possible D match to TRBD1 (5 bases). V lost 5 bases to trimming and J lost 7 bases, with 14 bases between them. The CDR3 spans 13 residues. The CDR3: CASSPVGVREAFF. CDR3 nucleotides: TGTGCCAGCAGTCCTGTAGGGGTTCGTGAAGCTTTCTTT.

The V gene is TRBV28, the J gene TRBJ2-7, with D uncertain. Germline V gene sequence: CDR1 MDHEN, CDR2 SYDVKM. Trimming took 5 bases from V and 2 from J, leaving 10 bases between them. The CDR3 covers 13 residues. The CDR3 sequence: CASSVHKTYEQYF. CDR3 DNA sequence: TGTGCCAGCAGTGTTCACAAAACCTACGAGCAGTACTTC.

V is TRBV12-3 or TRBV12-4 and J is TRBJ1-1; D is undetermined. The CDR3 extends over 13 amino acids. V was clipped by 4 bases and J by 0 bases, with 6 bases between them. CDR3 DNA sequence: TGTGCCAGCAGTTCCAGGTTGAACACTGAAGCTTTCTTT. Translating gives CASSSRLNTEAFF.

CDR3 nucleotide sequence: TGCGCCAGCAGGGCCGGGACTAGCTCCTACAATGAGCAGTTCTTC. Amino acid sequence: CASRAGTSSYNEQFF. The V and J genes are TRBV5-1 and TRBJ2-1; 8 bases line up with TRBD2. After removal of 5 bases from V and 0 bases from J, the junction contained 4 bases not matched to a gene. The CDR3 sequence is 15 residues long. CDR1 is SGHRS, CDR2 YFSETQ, per germline.

V and J are TRBV5-6 and TRBJ2-7, with TRBD1 matching 9 bases. Germline assignment: CDR1 SGHDT and CDR2 YYEEEE. CDR3 size: 14 residues. After removal of 5 bases from V and 4 bases from J, the junction contained 7 bases not matched to a gene. The CDR3, as DNA: TGTGCCAGCAGGTCCGGGACAGGGCTTTACGAGCAGTACTTC. Amino acid sequence: CASRSGTGLYEQYF.

The genes are TRBV6-5 and TRBJ1-1; tentatively, D is TRBD1 (6 bases). Germline V gives CDR1 MNHEY, CDR2 SVGAGI. The CDR3 runs 14 residues. Trimming left V 10 bases short and J 3 bases short, with 18 bases between. CDR3 DNA sequence: TGTGCCACCAAAGGAGGGGGGAAGGACACTGAAGCTTTCTTT. It translates to CATKGGGKDTEAFF.

The V call is TRBV5-4, the J call TRBJ1-1; no reliable D call. There are 13 residues in the CDR3. Deletions cut 4 bases from V and 1 base from J, with 8 bases between. Germline lookup yields CDR1 SGHNT and CDR2 YYREEE (reference sequence). The CDR3 sequence: CASSQDPNTEAFF. The DNA for the CDR3 is TGTGCCAGCAGCCAGGACCCGAACACTGAAGCTTTCTTT.

This sequence joins TRBV29-1 and TRBJ2-7, with 8 positions matching TRBD2. This CDR3 is built from 15 residues. Trimming at V came to 2 bases and at J to 7 bases, leaving 13 bases not matched to a gene. CDR1 SQVTM and CDR2 ANQGSEA come from the germline V gene. The CDR3 is CSVETGGPGVLEQYF. The DNA for the CDR3 is TGCAGCGTTGAAACGGGGGGGCCAGGGGTACTTGAGCAGTACTTC.

The chain carries TRBV3-1 (or the pseudogene TRBV3-2) and TRBJ2-4; 7 bases match TRBD2. This CDR3 is 17 amino acids long. From germline, CDR1 is LGHDT and CDR2 YNNKEL (reference sequence). The V gene end was trimmed by 3 bases and the J gene end by 0 bases; junction bases not matched to a gene: 8. CDR3 bases: TGTGCCAGCAGCCATCATCCGGGAGGCCTAGCCAAAAACATTCAGTACTTC. Encoded protein: CASSHHPGGLAKNIQYF.

This chain connects TRBV3-1 (or the pseudogene TRBV3-2) to TRBJ1-6; 9 bases line up with TRBD1. Germline CDR1 is LGHDT and CDR2 is YNNKEL (reference sequence). Trimming took 3 bases from V and 7 from J; bases not matched to a gene: 1. The CDR3 sequence is 14 residues long. The CDR3 reads CASSQTGGNSPLHF. DNA for the CDR3: TGTGCCAGCAGCCAGACAGGGGGAAATTCACCCCTCCACTTT.

This chain uses TRBV5-8 with TRBJ1-1; D not resolved. The CDR3 runs to 15 residues. V lost 0 bases to trimming and J lost 1 base, with 10 bases between them. Germline loops: CDR1 SGHTS, CDR2 YDEGEE. The CDR3 region has the DNA TGTGCCAGCAGCTTGGGTGTCGTCGGGAACACTGAAGCTTTCTTT. Its protein is CASSLGVVGNTEAFF.